This T cell receptor (beta chain) was found in a study of human T cells and chemical hapten exposure. The study, taken as a whole, reports: While controls formed fewer of them, expanded TCRs formed significantly more large CDR3 similarity clusters.

Noted time point: patch test 1, 2 weeks after DPC sensitization. Treatment given: therapeutic diphenylcyclopropenone sensitization with weekly scalp DPC. Participating donors were patients with alopecia, aged 18 to 70 years, considered appropriate candidates for DPC. This clonotype was seen more than once but under ten times. Its antigen is unidentified. There are 16 residues in the CDR3. Germline V gene data show CDR1 as MNHEY and CDR2 as SMNVEV (reference sequence). The V and J ends lost 5 bases and 3 bases, in that order; junction bases with no gene match: 11. From the RACE reads, TCRdb called clonotypes with MiXCR, one entry per CDR3 protein. The sample lists 95,000 to 150,000 distinct CDR3 sequences; roughly an eighth were seen once.

This sequence joins TRBV27 and TRBJ2-3, with TRBD1 matching 7 bases. The source was whole blood, collected in connection with sensitization to the hapten diphenylcyclopropenone (DPC). The source is a man between 18 and 29 years old with alopecia areata. Some clones in this sample may be carry-over from other donors' samples. The CDR3 DNA follows: TGTGCCAGCAGTCCCCATCGGTACAGGGGTACAGATACGCAGTATTTT. Protein sequence: CASSPHRYRGTDTQYF.